Listed below are T cell receptor beta chains from one sample, sequenced in a study of OX40 agonist ivuxolimab in advanced cancers. Repertoires were generated with immunoSEQ multiplex PCR, while TCRdb's copy carries only in-frame clones and drops some. The sample has roughly 71,000 clones, roughly nine tenths seen once; the top ten hold 0.8% to 1.3%. The input for sequencing was CD4+ or CD8+ T cells sorted from blood, taken in a trial of the OX40 agonist ivuxolimab. The receptors were sampled from an adult with an advanced solid tumor such as melanoma, head and neck, liver or kidney cancer. Each CDR3 is given with its conserved first and last residue. The D gene is left open where the match is weak. Only some rows state a clone size, as once, few, many or a class for expanded clones.

>TRBV11-3|.|TRBJ1-2|13|.
CASSLDGSRGYTF
TGTGCCAGCAGCTTAGACGGGTCAAGGGGCTACACCTTC
>TRBV19|.|TRBJ2-5|13|.
CASHVTPTETQYF
TGTGCCAGTCACGTAACTCCCACAGAGACCCAGTACTTC
>TRBV7-9|.|TRBJ2-3|14|.
CASSRGQDTDTQYF
TGTGCCAGCAGCCGGGGACAAGACACAGATACGCAGTATTTT
>TRBV5-1|.|TRBJ2-1|15|.
CASSLVSEVYNEQFF
TGCGCCAGCAGCTTGGTTTCAGAAGTCTACAATGAGCAGTTCTTC
>TRBV19|TRBD1|TRBJ1-2|17|.
CASIDRGTDGLNYGYTF
TGTGCCAGTATAGACCGTGGGACAGACGGACTAAACTATGGCTACACCTTC
>TRBV6-5|.|TRBJ1-3|15|.
CASSSLGGAGNTIYF
TGTGCCAGCAGTTCCCTGGGGGGAGCTGGAAACACCATATATTTT
>TRBV19|TRBD1|TRBJ2-3|16|.
CASSLPGQDRTDTQYF
TGTGCCAGTAGCCTTCCCGGACAGGACCGCACAGATACGCAGTATTTT
>TRBV18|.|TRBJ2-6|19|few
CASSPMFKGRFSGANVLTF
TGTGCCAGCTCACCTATGTTTAAGGGACGGTTTTCTGGGGCCAACGTCCTGACTTTC
>TRBV7-2|TRBD1|TRBJ2-5|16|.
CASSLEPTGAGETQYF
TGTGCCAGCAGCTTAGAGCCCACAGGGGCGGGAGAGACCCAGTACTTC
>TRBV2|.|TRBJ2-3|13|.
CASSPPSRDTQYF
TGTGCCAGCAGCCCACCCTCAAGGGATACGCAGTATTTT
>TRBV28|.|TRBJ2-3|15|.
CASSLSIGNRDTQYF
TGTGCCAGCAGTTTGAGTATCGGCAATCGAGATACGCAGTATTTT
>TRBV5-1|TRBD2|TRBJ2-1|16|.
CASSPGGGRGVNEQFF
TGCGCCAGCAGCCCCGGAGGTGGGCGGGGGGTGAATGAGCAGTTCTTC
>TRBV19|TRBD1|TRBJ1-5|12|.
CATGDRDGPQHF
TGTGCCACCGGGGACAGGGATGGGCCCCAGCATTTT
>TRBV15|.|TRBJ2-3|15|.
CATSHGEGGADTQYF
TGTGCCACCAGCCACGGAGAGGGAGGCGCAGATACGCAGTATTTT
>TRBV11-2|TRBD1|TRBJ2-5|15|once
CASSPWDSRGETQYF
TGTGCCAGCAGCCCCTGGGACAGCAGAGGGGAGACCCAGTACTTC
>TRBV28|.|TRBJ1-1|15|.
CASSSDTILRTEAFF
TGTGCCAGCAGCTCGGACACAATACTGCGGACTGAAGCTTTCTTT
>TRBV18|.|TRBJ1-2|14|.
CVSSPNREPFGYTF
TGTGTCAGCTCACCGAACAGGGAACCCTTTGGCTACACCTTC
>TRBV5-4|.|TRBJ1-1|17|.
CASSSQGRGPMNTEAFF
TGTGCCAGCAGCTCACAGGGCCGCGGACCGATGAACACTGAAGCTTTCTTT
>TRBV10-3|.|TRBJ2-2|14|.
CAISEHWDGGELFF
TGTGCCATCAGTGAGCACTGGGACGGGGGGGAGCTGTTTTTT
>TRBV7-8|TRBD1|TRBJ2-7|13|.
CASRQGVAYEQYF
TGTGCCAGCAGACAGGGGGTCGCCTACGAGCAGTACTTC
>TRBV5-1|TRBD1|TRBJ1-2|15|.
CASSLSGTGAYGYTF
TGCGCCAGCAGCTTGTCAGGTACAGGGGCTTATGGCTACACCTTC
>TRBV18|TRBD1|TRBJ1-5|15|.
CASSPSTGVGQPQHF
TGTGCCAGCTCACCCTCGACAGGGGTAGGTCAGCCCCAGCATTTT
>TRBV6-5|.|TRBJ1-1|13|.
CASSYYGNTEAFF
TGTGCCAGCAGTTACTATGGTAACACTGAAGCTTTCTTT
>TRBV6-1|.|TRBJ1-1|13|once
CASSAAYDTEAFF
TGTGCCAGCAGTGCCGCTTATGACACTGAAGCTTTCTTT
>TRBV7-9|.|TRBJ1-3|12|.
CASSLSGNTIYF
TGTGCCAGCAGCTTATCCGGAAACACCATATATTTT
>TRBV5-1|TRBD2|TRBJ2-1|14|.
CASSLGLANNEQFF
TGCGCCAGCAGCCTGGGACTAGCGAACAATGAGCAGTTCTTC
>TRBV7-8|TRBD1|TRBJ1-1|15|.
CASSLPGQANTEAFF
TGTGCCAGCAGCCTGCCCGGACAGGCGAACACTGAAGCTTTCTTT
>TRBV5-1|TRBD1|TRBJ1-3|16|.
CASSITPDRVGNTIYF
TGCGCCAGCAGCATAACACCCGACAGGGTAGGAAACACCATATATTTT
>TRBV5-1|TRBD1|TRBJ1-6|15|.
CASSQGTGVGSPLHF
TGCGCCAGCAGCCAAGGGACAGGGGTCGGTTCACCCCTCCACTTT
>TRBV19|TRBD2|TRBJ2-7|12|.
CASSMRGGEQYF
TGTGCCAGTAGTATGAGGGGAGGGGAGCAGTACTTC
>TRBV28|.|TRBJ1-2|13|.
CASSWGRTGGYTF
TGTGCCAGCAGTTGGGGGAGGACTGGGGGCTACACCTTC